This TCR beta chain was sequenced during a study of blood T cell repertoires in COVID-19. In the study overall: T cells, B-cell-depleted T cells, or PBMCs supplied cDNA or gDNA.

In the authors' methods: The assay estimated nucleated cells by amplifying reference gene primers. Some clones are missing from TCRdb's copy, which holds only in-frame ones; the method was immunoSEQ multiplex PCR. That table furnishes V, J and clone size, whereas the DNA furnished D and trimming. The sample includes about 120,000 clones, less than 85% of them seen just once. This CDR3 comprises 16 residues. V lost 5 bases and J lost 4; bases outside the gene matches: 13. CDR1 and CDR2 (germline): SGHAT, FQDESV (reference sequence). The clonotype was recovered from a man aged 25 to 40 with acute or convalescent COVID-19. This chain connects TRBV11-1 to TRBJ2-5; TRBD2 matches 7 bases. Source material: peripheral blood. The CDR3 DNA sequence: TGTGCCAGCAGCATCCCCTCACGGGGGGATCGAGAGACCCAGTACTTC. Its protein is CASSIPSRGDRETQYF.